This T cell receptor (beta chain) was captured in a study of blood T cell repertoires in COVID-19. Whole-study context: From the United States, Italy and Spain came samples of acute and convalescent COVID-19. Sources were T cells, B-cell-depleted T cells, or PBMCs; the material itself was cDNA or gDNA.

Note on this clone: One junction end disagrees with the germline gene, perhaps due to a read error.

The CDR3 consists of 15 residues. From germline, CDR1 is SSHAT and CDR2 FNYEAQ (reference sequence). How the authors handled the data: Using reference gene primer amplification, nucleated cell counts were estimated. Profiling relied on immunoSEQ multiplex PCR, and the TCRdb table lists in-frame clones only, not all of them. The V and J calls and clone size were taken over from that table, and D and trimming were inferred from the DNA. The sample has approximately 99,000 clones, around 90% seen once; the top ten hold 2% to 2.5%. This clonotype was sampled from a human donor in a cohort sampled during active COVID-19. Sequenced input: peripheral blood. The rearrangement uses TRBV7-7 and TRBJ2-6; D gene ambiguous. The CDR3 sequence: CASSPHHSGANVLTF. The CDR3 DNA sequence: TGTGCTAGCAGCCCCCATCACTCTGGGGCCAACGTCCTGACTTTC.